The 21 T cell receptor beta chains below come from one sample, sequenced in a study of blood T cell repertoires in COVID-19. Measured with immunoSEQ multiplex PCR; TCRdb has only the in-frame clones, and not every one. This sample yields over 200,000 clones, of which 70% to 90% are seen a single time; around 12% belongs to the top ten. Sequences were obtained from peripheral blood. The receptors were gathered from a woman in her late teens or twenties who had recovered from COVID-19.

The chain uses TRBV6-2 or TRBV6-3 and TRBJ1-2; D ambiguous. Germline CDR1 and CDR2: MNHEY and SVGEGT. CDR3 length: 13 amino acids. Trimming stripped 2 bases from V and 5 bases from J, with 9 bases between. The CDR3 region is CASSYQEAYGYTF. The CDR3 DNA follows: TGTGCCAGCAGTTACCAGGAGGCGTATGGCTACACCTTC.

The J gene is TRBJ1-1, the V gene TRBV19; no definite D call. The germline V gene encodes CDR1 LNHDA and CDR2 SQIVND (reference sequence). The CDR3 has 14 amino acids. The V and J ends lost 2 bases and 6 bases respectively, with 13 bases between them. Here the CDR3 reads CASSISALVAEAFF. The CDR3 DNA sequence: TGTGCCAGTAGTATAAGCGCACTGGTGGCTGAAGCTTTCTTT.

Here the CDR3 DNA reads TGTGCCTGGAAGCCGGGACTAGCGTCGTTCTGGAATGAGCAGTTCTTC. Translating gives CAWKPGLASFWNEQFF. V is TRBV30 and J is TRBJ2-1; the match to TRBD2 covers 10 bases. Germline values: CDR1 GTSNPN, CDR2 SVGIG (reference sequence). The CDR3 extends over 16 amino acids. The V segment lost 4 bases and the J segment 7 bases; nucleotides outside the gene matches: 13.

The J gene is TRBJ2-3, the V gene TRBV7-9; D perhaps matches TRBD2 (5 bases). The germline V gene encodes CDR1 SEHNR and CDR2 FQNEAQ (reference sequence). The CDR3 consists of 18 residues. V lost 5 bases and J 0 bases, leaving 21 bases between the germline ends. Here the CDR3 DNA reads TGTGCCAGCAGCCGTCCTCGTTACGGAGGATTTAGCACAGATACGCAGTATTTT. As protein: CASSRPRYGGFSTDTQYF.

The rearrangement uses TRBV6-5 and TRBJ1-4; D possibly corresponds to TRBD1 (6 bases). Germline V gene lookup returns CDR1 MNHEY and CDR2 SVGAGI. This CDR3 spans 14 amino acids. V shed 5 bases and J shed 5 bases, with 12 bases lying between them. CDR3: CASSPGQSNEKLFF. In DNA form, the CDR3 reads TGTGCCAGCAGTCCCGGACAGAGCAATGAAAAACTGTTTTTT.

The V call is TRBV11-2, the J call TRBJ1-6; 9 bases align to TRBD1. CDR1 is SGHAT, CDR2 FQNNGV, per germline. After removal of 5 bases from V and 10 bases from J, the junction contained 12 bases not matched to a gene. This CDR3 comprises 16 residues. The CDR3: CASSPRGGQGLSPLHF. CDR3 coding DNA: TGTGCCAGCAGCCCAAGGGGGGGACAGGGCTTGTCACCCCTCCACTTT.

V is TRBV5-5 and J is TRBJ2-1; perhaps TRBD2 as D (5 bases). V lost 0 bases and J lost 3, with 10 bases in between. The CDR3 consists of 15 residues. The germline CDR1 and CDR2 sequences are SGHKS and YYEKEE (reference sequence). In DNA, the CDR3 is TGTGCCAGCAGCTTGGCCGGGGTAAGCTACAATGAGCAGTTCTTC. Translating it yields CASSLAGVSYNEQFF.

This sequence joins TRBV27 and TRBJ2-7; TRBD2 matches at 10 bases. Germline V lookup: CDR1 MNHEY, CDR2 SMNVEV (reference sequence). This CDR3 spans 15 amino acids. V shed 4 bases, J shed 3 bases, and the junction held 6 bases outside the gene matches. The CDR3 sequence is CASSSGTSVIYEQYF. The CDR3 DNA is TGTGCCAGCAGTTCTGGGACTAGCGTCATCTACGAGCAGTACTTC.

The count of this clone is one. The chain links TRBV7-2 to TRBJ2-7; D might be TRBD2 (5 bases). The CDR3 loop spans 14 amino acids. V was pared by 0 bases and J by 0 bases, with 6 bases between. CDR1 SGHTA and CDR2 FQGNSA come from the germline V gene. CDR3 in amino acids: CASSLAGSSYEQYF. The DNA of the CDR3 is TGTGCCAGCAGCTTAGCAGGGAGCTCCTACGAGCAGTACTTC. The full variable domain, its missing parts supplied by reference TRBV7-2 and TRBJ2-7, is GAGVSQSPSNKVTEKGKDVELRCDPISGHTALYWYRQSLGQGLEFLIYFQGNSAPDKSGLPSDRFSAERTGGSVSTLTIQRTQQEDSAVYLCASSLAGSSYEQYFGPGTRLTVT.

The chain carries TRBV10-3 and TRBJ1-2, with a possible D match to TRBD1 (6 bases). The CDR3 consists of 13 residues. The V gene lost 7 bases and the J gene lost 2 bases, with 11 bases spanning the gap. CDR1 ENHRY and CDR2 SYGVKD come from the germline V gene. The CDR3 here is CAITLQGNYGYTF. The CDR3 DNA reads TGTGCCATCACTTTACAGGGCAACTATGGCTACACCTTC.

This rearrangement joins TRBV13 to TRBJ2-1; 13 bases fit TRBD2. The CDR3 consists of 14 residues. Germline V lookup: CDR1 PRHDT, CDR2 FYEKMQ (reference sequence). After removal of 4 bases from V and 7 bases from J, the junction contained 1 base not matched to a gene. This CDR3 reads CASSSGLAGNEQFF. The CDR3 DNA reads TGTGCCAGCAGCTCGGGACTAGCGGGAAATGAGCAGTTCTTC.

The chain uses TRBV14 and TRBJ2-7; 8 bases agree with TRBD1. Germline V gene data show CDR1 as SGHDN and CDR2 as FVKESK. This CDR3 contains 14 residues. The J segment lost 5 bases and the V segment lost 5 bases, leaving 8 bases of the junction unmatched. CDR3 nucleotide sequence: TGTGCCAGCAGCATTCTCCCGGACAGGGACGAGCAGTACTTC. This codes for CASSILPDRDEQYF. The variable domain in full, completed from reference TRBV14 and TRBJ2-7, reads EAGVTQFPSHSVIEKGQTVTLRCDPISGHDNLYWYRRVMGKEIKFLLHFVKESKQDESGMPNNRFLAERTGGTYSTLKVQPAELEDSGVYFCASSILPDRDEQYFGPGTRLTVT.

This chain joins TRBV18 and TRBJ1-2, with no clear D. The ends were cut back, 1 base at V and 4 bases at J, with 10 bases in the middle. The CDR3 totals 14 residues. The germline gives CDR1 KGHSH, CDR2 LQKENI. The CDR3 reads CASSPLEGRYGYTF. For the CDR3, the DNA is TGTGCCAGCTCACCACTTGAGGGCCGCTATGGCTACACCTTC.

CDR3 protein: CASSTGTSGRASHEQYF. DNA for the CDR3: TGTGCCAGCAGCACCGGGACTAGCGGGAGGGCCAGCCACGAGCAGTACTTC. V is TRBV7-9 and J is TRBJ2-7, with 16 bases matching TRBD2. V lost 5 bases, J lost 5 bases, and 9 bases stayed unmatched. Germline V CDR1 and CDR2: SEHNR, FQNEAQ (reference sequence). CDR3 length equals 17 residues. The full variable domain, its missing parts supplied by reference TRBV7-9 and TRBJ2-7, is DTGVSQNPRHKITKRGQNVTFRCDPISEHNRLYWYRQTLGQGPEFLTYFQNEAQLEKSRLLSDRFSAERPKGSFSTLEIQRTEQGDSAMYLCASSTGTSGRASHEQYFGPGTRLTVT.

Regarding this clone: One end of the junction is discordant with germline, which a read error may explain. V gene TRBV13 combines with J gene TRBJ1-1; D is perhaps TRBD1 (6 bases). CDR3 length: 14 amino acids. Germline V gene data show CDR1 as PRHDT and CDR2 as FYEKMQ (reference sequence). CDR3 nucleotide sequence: TGTGCCAGCAGCCTAGGGGGAGGTTTGTCTGAAGCTTTCTTT. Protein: CASSLGGGLSEAFF. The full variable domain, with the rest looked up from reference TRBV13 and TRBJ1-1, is AAGVIQSPRHLIKEKRETATLKCYPIPRHDTVYWYQQGPGQDPQFLISFYEKMQSDKGSIPDRFSAQQFSDYHSELNMSSLELGDSALYFCASSLGGGLSEAFFGQGTRLTVV.

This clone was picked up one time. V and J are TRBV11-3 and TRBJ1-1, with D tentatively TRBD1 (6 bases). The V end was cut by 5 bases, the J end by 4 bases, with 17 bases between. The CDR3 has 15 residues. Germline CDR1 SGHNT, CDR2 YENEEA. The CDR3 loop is CASSNDGEGGTEAFF. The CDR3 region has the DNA TGTGCCAGCAGCAACGACGGGGAGGGGGGCACTGAAGCTTTCTTT.

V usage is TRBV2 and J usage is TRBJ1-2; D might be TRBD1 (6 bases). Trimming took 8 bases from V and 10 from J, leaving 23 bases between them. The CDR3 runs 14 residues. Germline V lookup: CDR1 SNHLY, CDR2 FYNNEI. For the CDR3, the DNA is TGTGCCAGCTCATTGTTACAGGGCCCAGGGGTCTACACCTTC. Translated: CASSLLQGPGVYTF.

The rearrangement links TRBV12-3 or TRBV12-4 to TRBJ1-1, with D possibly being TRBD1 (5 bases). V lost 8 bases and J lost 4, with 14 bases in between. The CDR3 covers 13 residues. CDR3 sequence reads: CASGPEGFTEAFF. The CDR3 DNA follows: TGTGCCAGCGGGCCGGAGGGGTTCACTGAAGCTTTCTTT.

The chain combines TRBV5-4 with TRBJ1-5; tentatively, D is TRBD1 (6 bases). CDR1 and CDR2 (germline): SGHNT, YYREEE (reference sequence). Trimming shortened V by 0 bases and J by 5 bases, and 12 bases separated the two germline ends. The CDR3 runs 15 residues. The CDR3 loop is CASSLAQGFDQPQHF. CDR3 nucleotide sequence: TGTGCCAGCAGCTTGGCGCAGGGGTTCGATCAGCCCCAGCATTTT.

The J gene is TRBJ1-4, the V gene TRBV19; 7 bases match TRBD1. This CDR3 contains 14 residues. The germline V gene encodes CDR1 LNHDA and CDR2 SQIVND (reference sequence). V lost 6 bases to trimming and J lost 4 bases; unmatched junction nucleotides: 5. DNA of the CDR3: TGTGCCAGTAGAGACAGGGAACTTAATGAAAAACTGTTTTTT. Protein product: CASRDRELNEKLFF.

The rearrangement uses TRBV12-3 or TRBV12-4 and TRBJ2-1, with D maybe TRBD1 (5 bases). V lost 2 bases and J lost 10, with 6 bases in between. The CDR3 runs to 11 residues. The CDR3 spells CASSLWTEQFF. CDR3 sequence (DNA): TGTGCCAGCAGTTTATGGACAGAGCAGTTCTTC.